This T cell receptor (beta chain) was documented in a study of patients and donors after allogeneic stem cell transplantation. TCRdb reanalysed the RT-PCR reads using MiXCR and keeps one entry per CDR3 protein. The sample carries about a million distinct CDR3 sequences, more than 15% recorded once. The CDR3 consists of 14 residues. V dropped 0 bases and J dropped 7; count of bases not matched to a gene: 6. From germline, CDR1 is SGDLS and CDR2 YYNGEE. Input material: blood, either unsorted or a sorted T cell fraction (not recorded which). This chain joins TRBV9 and TRBJ1-1; TRBD1 agrees at 7 bases. The sequence derives from a human donor who was either an allogeneic HSCT recipient or a stem cell or donor lymphocyte infusion donor (not recorded which). It is not recorded whose cells these are; they may come from a transplant donor. CDR3 region: CASSVAGTASEAFF. The CDR3 bases are TGTGCCAGCAGCGTAGCCGGGACAGCGAGTGAAGCTTTCTTT.